The clone carrying this TCR beta chain was observed a few times. The data stem from a study of immune evolution from preneoplasia to lung adenocarcinoma. About the research overall: HLA loss of heterozygosity: around 6.5% AIS, more than 14% MIA, about 35% ADC, none AAH.

Assay used: immunoSEQ multiplex PCR; TCRdb lists only in-frame clones, some missing. The table shows some 9,200 clones, with 70% to 90% occurring only once. The J segment lost 4 bases and the V segment lost 0 bases, leaving 4 bases of the junction unmatched. The CDR3 sequence is 15 residues long. Per germline, CDR1 SGHKS and CDR2 YYEKEE (reference sequence). The sequence derives from a person aged 70 to 85 with lung adenocarcinoma. Sequenced sample: FFPE minimally invasive lung adenocarcinoma tissue. V usage is TRBV5-5 and J usage is TRBJ2-7; 10 positions agree with TRBD2. The CDR3 sequence is CASSLELAGVYEQYF. The CDR3 DNA is TGTGCCAGCAGCTTGGAGCTAGCGGGGGTTTACGAGCAGTACTTC.